The 6 T cell receptor beta chains below all came from one sample that was sequenced in a study of response to subunit inactivated influenza vaccine. Each CDR3 protein is one row after TCRdb ran MiXCR on the RT-PCR reads. In the table there are fewer than 600,000 distinct CDR3 sequences, approximately 7.2% of which are singletons. The specimen comprised PBMCs from blood, sampled approximately 25 months after vaccination. The receptors originated from a man aged 50 to 75 who received an inactivated influenza vaccine.

This clonotype was seen repeatedly, ten times or more. The chain links TRBV3-1 to TRBJ2-1; 11 positions match TRBD2. Trimming at V came to 4 bases and at J to 3 bases, leaving 5 bases not matched to a gene. Looked up from germline, CDR1 is LGHDT and CDR2 is YNNKEL (reference sequence). CDR3 length equals 16 residues. In DNA, the CDR3 is TGTGCCAGCAGCCCACGGACTAGCGGGTACTACAATGAGCAGTTCTTC. Residues: CASSPRTSGYYNEQFF.

This chain uses TRBV2 with TRBJ2-5; D remains ambiguous. CDR3 length equals 13 residues. The germline V gene has CDR1 SNHLY and CDR2 FYNNEI. V was trimmed by 1 base and J by 4 bases, leaving 7 bases between them. As DNA, the CDR3 is TGTGCCAGCAGTGAAGGATTCGTAGAGACCCAGTACTTC. As protein: CASSEGFVETQYF.

The sample holds many counts of this clonotype. V and J are TRBV7-9 and TRBJ2-1; D uncertain. This CDR3 region has 13 residues. Trimming took 5 bases from V and 6 from J, leaving 11 bases between them. Germline V CDR1 and CDR2: SEHNR, FQNEAQ (reference sequence). The CDR3 coding sequence is TGTGCCAGCAGCAATGGGGTGTTCAATGAGCAGTTCTTC. Translation: CASSNGVFNEQFF.

This clonotype was found a few times. This chain joins TRBV11-2 and TRBJ1-1, with 7 bases matching TRBD1. Germline lookup yields CDR1 SGHAT and CDR2 FQNNGV. CDR3 length: 15 amino acids. V dropped 4 bases and J dropped 7; count of bases not matched to a gene: 12. The CDR3 loop reads CASSSRGQLGDEAFF. The CDR3 bases are TGTGCCAGCAGCTCCAGGGGACAGCTAGGGGATGAAGCTTTCTTT.

This clonotype was seen only a few times. This chain connects TRBV20-1 to TRBJ1-5; D might be TRBD1 (5 bases). V was cut by 2 bases and J by 2 bases, with 16 bases left in between. The CDR3 contains 16 residues. Looked up from germline, CDR1 is DFQATT and CDR2 is SNEGSKA (reference sequence). The CDR3 DNA reads as TGCAGTGCTAGAACTCCCTCGGGACCAGGCAATCAGCCCCAGCATTTT. Its protein product is CSARTPSGPGNQPQHF.

This clonotype was detected ten times or more. The genes are TRBV15 and TRBJ1-5; D remains unclear. The CDR3 extends over 16 amino acids. The V gene lost 1 base and the J gene lost 4 bases, with 14 bases spanning the gap. In germline, CDR1 is LNHNV, CDR2 YYDKDF (reference sequence). CDR3 region: CATSRVGSGRNQPQHF. DNA for the CDR3: TGTGCCACCAGCAGAGTCGGTTCCGGCAGGAATCAGCCCCAGCATTTT.